A selection of T cell receptor beta chains follows, all from one sample in a study of CD8+ T cells in alopecia areata. Generated by immunoSEQ multiplex PCR, the TCRdb table keeps only in-frame clones and is missing some. The table shows over 100,000 clones, with almost 50% occurring only once. This specimen consisted of CD8+ T cells sorted from blood, obtained at week 0. The receptors derive from a human donor with alopecia areata. Both conserved end residues are part of each CDR3. A D gene is named only where the DNA matches it firmly. Clone size is not always given. Where it is, it says once, few, many or a class for expanded clones.

TRBJ2-5,-,TRBV7-9,TRBD1,TGTGCCAGCAGCCGTGGGACAGACCAAGAGACCCAGTACTTC,CASSRGTDQETQYF
TRBJ1-1,few,TRBV4-2,-,TGTGCCAGCAGCCAAGATGGGCAAATGAACACTGAAGCTTTCTTT,CASSQDGQMNTEAFF
TRBJ1-3,-,TRBV29-1,-,TGCAGCGTGGTCGACGTCTCTGGAAACACCATATATTTT,CSVVDVSGNTIYF
TRBJ2-5,-,TRBV7-6,TRBD2,TGTGCCAGCAGCTCCAAGCGGGGGAGATTCCAAGAGACCCAGTACTTC,CASSSKRGRFQETQYF
TRBJ2-4,-,TRBV5-1,TRBD1,TGCGCCAGCAGCTCCAACAGGGGAAATCAGTACTTC,CASSSNRGNQYF
TRBJ2-7,-,TRBV15,TRBD1,TGTGCCACCAGCCTGGGACAGGGGGGGGAGCAGTACTTC,CATSLGQGGEQYF
TRBJ1-5,-,TRBV6-5,-,TGTGCCAGCAGTTCGGGGAATCAGCCCCAGCATTTT,CASSSGNQPQHF
TRBJ2-7,few,TRBV7-6,-,TGTGCCAGCAGCTTAGCTGTAGGAATGCAGTACTTC,CASSLAVGMQYF
TRBJ2-1,few,TRBV18,-,TGTGCCAGCTCACCGGAGGACTATAGCTCCTACAATGAGCAGTTCTTC,CASSPEDYSSYNEQFF
TRBJ1-5,-,TRBV5-6,-,TGTGCCAGCAGCTTGAAAGGAAATCAGCCCCAGCATTTT,CASSLKGNQPQHF
TRBJ2-5,-,TRBV15,TRBD2,TGTGCCACCAGCAGAGATGGGCTAGCGGGGGGAATCCAAGAGACCCAGTACTTC,CATSRDGLAGGIQETQYF
TRBJ1-2,-,TRBV30,-,TGTGCCTGGGGGGGCAGCAACTATGGCTACACCTTC,CAWGGSNYGYTF
TRBJ1-5,few,TRBV7-9,-,TGTGCCAGCAGCTCGCCTGGGGAGAATCAGCCCCAGCATTTT,CASSSPGENQPQHF
TRBJ2-2,-,TRBV6-5,-,TGTGCCAGCAGTTACTTCGCAGAGGGGGCCGGGGAGCTGTTTTTT,CASSYFAEGAGELFF
TRBJ1-2,few,TRBV14,-,TGTGCCAGCAGCCAAGCAGGGTACTATGGCTACACCTTC,CASSQAGYYGYTF
TRBJ1-3,-,TRBV30,-,TGTGCCTGGAATTTTGGGTCGTACACCATATATTTT,CAWNFGSYTIYF
TRBJ2-7,few,TRBV5-4,TRBD1,TGTGCCAGCAGCCAGGACAGGTCCTACGAGCAGTACTTC,CASSQDRSYEQYF
TRBJ1-2,-,TRBV19,TRBD1,TGTGCCAGTAGTAGACAGGGAGGCGGCTACACCTTC,CASSRQGGGYTF
TRBJ2-7,-,TRBV7-9,TRBD2,TGTGCCAGCAGCTTAGGACTAGCGGAGCAGTACTTC,CASSLGLAEQYF
TRBJ1-2,few,TRBV30,-,TGTGCCTGGAGTCTTCAAGGGACACCGGATGGCTACACCTTC,CAWSLQGTPDGYTF
TRBJ2-7,few,TRBV11-2,-,TGTGCCAGCAGCTTAGATTTTGGAGTCGAGCAGTACTTC,CASSLDFGVEQYF
TRBJ2-1,-,TRBV30,TRBD1,TGTGCCTGGAGTGTAACGGTGGGACAGTGGGATGAGCAGTTCTTC,CAWSVTVGQWDEQFF
TRBJ2-2,few,TRBV30,-,TGTGCCTGGAGTGTAATGTTGTCCACCGGGGAGCTGTTTTTT,CAWSVMLSTGELFF
TRBJ2-7,-,TRBV7-9,-,TGTGCCAGCAGCTCCGGTCATGGGGTCGAGCAGTACTTC,CASSSGHGVEQYF
TRBJ2-2,-,TRBV11-2,-,TGTGCCAGCAGGGCACCCGGATCCGGGGAGCTGTTTTTT,CASRAPGSGELFF
TRBJ2-1,-,TRBV27,-,TGTGCCAGCAGTTTCGCAGACAATGAGCAGTTCTTC,CASSFADNEQFF
TRBJ1-2,-,TRBV27,TRBD1,TGTGCCAGCAGGGACAGGGCCTATGGCTACACCTTC,CASRDRAYGYTF
TRBJ1-4,-,TRBV30,TRBD1,TGTGCCTGGACAGGGGGCTTTAATGAAAAACTGTTTTTT,CAWTGGFNEKLFF
TRBJ2-2,few,TRBV11-3,-,TGTGCCAGCAGCTTACGGGGCGACACCGGGGAGCTGTTTTTT,CASSLRGDTGELFF
TRBJ2-3,-,TRBV7-2,-,TGTGCCAGCGCATATGGAGTAATGAGCACAGATACGCAGTATTTT,CASAYGVMSTDTQYF
TRBJ2-7,-,TRBV30,TRBD1,TGTGCCTGGACCGGGACAGGCTACGAGCAGTACTTC,CAWTGTGYEQYF
TRBJ1-1,-,TRBV7-8,-,TGTGCCAGCAGCTTACTTCAGGGCTATCGTGAAGCTTTCTTT,CASSLLQGYREAFF
TRBJ2-7,-,TRBV6-6,-,TGTGCCAGCAGTGCTCGGGGGGCCTCCTACGAGCAGTACTTC,CASSARGASYEQYF
TRBJ2-7,-,TRBV13,TRBD1,TGTGCCAGCAGCCCGGGGACAGGCTCCTACGAGCAGTACTTC,CASSPGTGSYEQYF
TRBJ1-1,-,TRBV11-2,-,TGTGCCAGCAGCGGACTCAGGGATTCCACTGAAGCTTTCTTT,CASSGLRDSTEAFF
TRBJ2-2,-,TRBV27,-,TGTGCCAGCAGTCCACTCTGGGGCAGGGAACCCGGGGAGCTGTTTTTT,CASSPLWGREPGELFF
TRBJ2-3,-,TRBV27,-,TGTGCCAGCAGTTTGGGGGTCCGTTACCGCACAGATACGCAGTATTTT,CASSLGVRYRTDTQYF
TRBJ1-2,-,TRBV27,-,TGTGCCAGCAGTCCCACTGACAGCTATGGCTACACCTTC,CASSPTDSYGYTF
TRBJ2-1,few,TRBV27,-,TGTGCCAGCAGTTTAGGACTGCACTACAATGAGCAGTTCTTC,CASSLGLHYNEQFF
TRBJ1-5,-,TRBV5-6,-,TGTGCCAGCAGCTTATCAGGGTATGGCAATCAGCCCCAGCATTTT,CASSLSGYGNQPQHF